Sequencing of this TCR beta chain was carried out in a study of identical twins. Using its own MiXCR run on the 5' RACE reads, TCRdb lists one record per CDR3 protein. The repertoire includes 690,000 or so distinct CDR3 sequences, around 8.6% of them detected once, and 0.98% sits in the top ten. Trimming shortened V by 0 bases and J by 5 bases, and 14 bases separated the two germline ends. This CDR3 spans 15 amino acids. Germline assignment: CDR1 LNHNV and CDR2 YYDKDF (reference sequence). In this sample, this clonotype turned up many times. All donors were healthy Caucasians. The same specimen was also included in a second study, on yellow fever vaccine responses in identical twins.

The sequencing input was PBMCs. The chain joins TRBV15 to TRBJ2-7; a possible D gene is TRBD1 (5 bases). The clonotype originates from a woman under 30 in good health. DNA for the CDR3: TGTGCCACCAGCAGAGAGCAGGGTTCTTCCCACGAGCAGTACTTC. This gives the protein CATSREQGSSHEQYF. Full variable domain (outside the CDR3, taken from reference TRBV15 and TRBJ2-7): DAMVIQNPRYQVTQFGKPVTLSCSQTLNHNVMYWYQQKSSQAPKLLFHYYDKDFNNEADTPDNFQSRRPNTSFCFLDIRSPGLGDTAMYLCATSREQGSSHEQYFGPGTRLTVT.